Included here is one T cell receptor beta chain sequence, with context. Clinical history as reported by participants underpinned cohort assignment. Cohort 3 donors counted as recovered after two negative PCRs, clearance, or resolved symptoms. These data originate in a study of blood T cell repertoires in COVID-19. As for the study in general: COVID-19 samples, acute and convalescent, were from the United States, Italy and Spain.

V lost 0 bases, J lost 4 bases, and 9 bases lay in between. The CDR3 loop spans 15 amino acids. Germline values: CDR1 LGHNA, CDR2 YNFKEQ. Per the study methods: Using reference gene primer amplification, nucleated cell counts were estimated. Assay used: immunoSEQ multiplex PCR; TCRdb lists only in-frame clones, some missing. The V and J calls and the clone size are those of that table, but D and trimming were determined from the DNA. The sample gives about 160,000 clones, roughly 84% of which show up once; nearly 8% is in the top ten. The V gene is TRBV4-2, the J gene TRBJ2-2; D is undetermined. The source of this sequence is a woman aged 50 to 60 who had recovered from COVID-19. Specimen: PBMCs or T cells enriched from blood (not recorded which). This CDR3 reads CASSQDRAVTGELFF. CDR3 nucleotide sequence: TGTGCCAGCAGCCAAGACCGAGCTGTCACCGGGGAGCTGTTTTTT.